A selection of T cell receptor beta chains follows, all from one sample in a study of blood T cells in healthy people across ages. One entry per CDR3 protein results from TCRdb running MiXCR on the 5' RACE reads. The repertoire holds some 1.5 million distinct CDR3 sequences, with 42% as singletons. The specimen sequenced was blood. Receptor source: a woman aged 18 to 35 in good health. CDR3s include the opening cysteine and the closing phenylalanine or tryptophan. A D gene is named only where the DNA matches it firmly. A clone size is listed for some rows: how often the clone was seen (once, few, many), or a class if it is expanded.

J,length,size,V,D,CDR3,DNA
TRBJ2-3,12,few,TRBV4-2,NA,CASSQDEDTQYF,TGTGCCAGCAGCCAAGATGAAGATACGCAGTATTTT
TRBJ1-2,15,NA,TRBV9,NA,CASSVGVAESYGYTF,TGTGCCAGCAGCGTAGGTGTGGCAGAGAGCTATGGCTACACCTTC
TRBJ1-1,14,few,TRBV12-3/TRBV12-4,NA,CASSARARNTEAFF,TGTGCCAGCAGTGCTAGGGCGAGAAACACTGAAGCTTTCTTT
TRBJ1-2,15,few,TRBV6-1,TRBD1,CASSPWDSANYGYTF,TGTGCCAGCAGTCCCTGGGACAGCGCAAACTATGGCTACACCTTC
TRBJ1-1,12,once,TRBV12-3/TRBV12-4,NA,CANSVEHREAFF,TGTGCCAACAGTGTCGAGCACCGCGAAGCTTTCTTT
TRBJ2-1,16,few,TRBV6-6,TRBD2,CASSYSRREGPNEQFF,TGTGCCAGCAGTTACTCGCGGCGGGAGGGCCCCAATGAGCAGTTCTTC
TRBJ2-3,17,NA,TRBV20-1,TRBD1,CSATDRGIQTSTDTQYF,TGCAGTGCAACTGACAGGGGGATACAAACTAGCACAGATACGCAGTATTTT
TRBJ2-5,15,NA,TRBV3-1,TRBD2,CASSQWTSGLAEQYF,TGTGCCAGCAGCCAGTGGACTAGCGGTTTGGCTGAGCAGTACTTC
TRBJ2-7,17,few,TRBV10-2,NA,CASSEWALSRNSYEQYF,TGCGCCAGCAGTGAGTGGGCTCTCTCGAGGAACTCCTACGAGCAGTACTTC
TRBJ1-2,14,NA,TRBV7-2,NA,CASSLAIRDYGYTF,TGTGCCAGCAGCTTAGCGATAAGGGACTATGGCTACACCTTC
TRBJ1-5,16,few,TRBV11-2,NA,CASSTQEGENNQPQHF,TGTGCCAGCAGCACTCAAGAGGGGGAGAACAATCAGCCCCAGCATTTT
TRBJ2-5,14,few,TRBV10-3,TRBD2,CATRLAGDQETQYF,TGTGCCACCCGACTAGCGGGGGACCAAGAGACCCAGTACTTC
TRBJ1-1,14,few,TRBV29-1,NA,CSVERQVMNTEAFF,TGCAGCGTCGAGAGACAGGTGATGAACACTGAAGCTTTCTTT
TRBJ2-5,15,many,TRBV18,NA,CASSPPRPNQETQYF,TGTGCCAGCTCACCACCCCGACCTAACCAAGAGACCCAGTACTTC
TRBJ1-3,17,NA,TRBV4-1,TRBD1,CASSLKGQGRSGNTIYF,TGCGCCAGCAGCCTCAAGGGACAGGGACGATCTGGAAACACCATATATTTT
TRBJ2-1,19,NA,TRBV25-1,TRBD2,CASSDPGGTSGSSYNEQFF,TGTGCCAGCAGTGATCCGGGGGGGACTAGCGGGAGTTCCTACAATGAGCAGTTCTTC
TRBJ2-7,15,NA,TRBV29-1,NA,CSVEDSSRGLYEQYF,TGCAGCGTTGAAGATAGTAGCAGGGGCCTGTACGAGCAGTACTTC
TRBJ2-5,14,few,TRBV12-3/TRBV12-4,NA,CASSRALDEETQYF,TGTGCCAGCAGCCGAGCACTGGACGAAGAGACCCAGTACTTC
TRBJ1-5,14,NA,TRBV6-1,NA,CASSEGGYNQPQHF,TGTGCCAGCAGTGAAGGAGGGTACAATCAGCCCCAGCATTTT
TRBJ2-7,14,NA,TRBV27,NA,CASSYGQRGYEQYF,TGTGCCAGCAGCTATGGACAGCGAGGCTACGAGCAGTACTTC
TRBJ2-4,16,NA,TRBV7-9,TRBD1,CASSLVGQGGENIQYF,TGTGCCAGCAGCTTAGTTGGACAGGGGGGGGAAAACATTCAGTACTTC
TRBJ2-1,14,NA,TRBV10-3,NA,CATRPGPTLNEQFF,TGTGCCACCAGACCGGGACCAACGTTGAATGAGCAGTTCTTC
TRBJ2-7,12,NA,TRBV30,NA,CAWIVLPYEQYF,TGTGCCTGGATTGTACTCCCTTACGAGCAGTACTTC
TRBJ1-6,14,once,TRBV12-3/TRBV12-4,NA,CASSLEGESSPLHF,TGTGCCAGCAGTTTAGAAGGGGAGAGTTCACCCCTCCACTTT
TRBJ1-1,10,NA,TRBV29-1,NA,CSVATVEAFF,TGCAGCGTCGCGACAGTTGAAGCTTTCTTT
TRBJ2-1,14,few,TRBV27,NA,CASSSRDTLTEQFF,TGTGCCAGCAGTAGCCGGGACACACTTACTGAGCAGTTCTTC
TRBJ2-7,13,few,TRBV20-1,TRBD2,CSAATSGRGEQYF,TGCAGTGCCGCGACTAGCGGGAGGGGCGAGCAGTACTTC
TRBJ2-4,16,many,TRBV7-8,TRBD2,CASSLALGGAKNIQYF,TGTGCCAGCAGCTTAGCTCTGGGGGGGGCCAAAAACATTCAGTACTTC
TRBJ2-7,12,few,TRBV12-5,TRBD2,CASGRGLTEQYF,TGTGCTAGTGGTCGGGGACTAACAGAGCAGTACTTC
TRBJ2-7,17,few,TRBV28,NA,CASRRFVGGHFTYEQYF,TGTGCCAGCAGGCGTTTCGTGGGGGGGCACTTTACCTACGAGCAGTACTTC
TRBJ2-1,15,NA,TRBV20-1,TRBD2,CSASGAGGGYNEQFF,TGCAGTGCTAGTGGAGCGGGAGGGGGATACAATGAGCAGTTCTTC
TRBJ2-3,15,NA,TRBV11-2,NA,CASSSPPEGTDTQYF,TGTGCCAGCAGTAGCCCCCCTGAGGGCACAGATACGCAGTATTTT
TRBJ2-5,13,NA,TRBV25-1,NA,CASSEAFWETQYF,TGTGCCAGCAGTGAAGCATTCTGGGAGACCCAGTACTTC
TRBJ2-7,16,NA,TRBV6-6,TRBD2,CASSPTGLAGGGWWYF,TGTGCCAGCAGTCCTACCGGCCTAGCGGGAGGGGGATGGTGGTACTTC
TRBJ2-3,13,NA,TRBV20-1,NA,CSASNPSTDTQYF,TGCAGTGCTAGTAACCCTAGCACAGATACGCAGTATTTT
TRBJ1-1,13,NA,TRBV20-1,NA,CSANRDSDTEAFF,TGCAGTGCTAATCGGGATTCAGACACTGAAGCTTTCTTT
TRBJ1-1,11,NA,TRBV20-1,NA,CSGQGRGEAFF,TGCAGTGGGCAGGGGAGGGGCGAAGCTTTCTTT
TRBJ2-3,16,many,TRBV20-1,TRBD2,CSAPRRTSFLTDTQYF,TGCAGTGCTCCCAGGCGGACTAGCTTTCTCACAGATACGCAGTATTTT
TRBJ2-7,14,NA,TRBV10-3,TRBD1,CAISVPDRGYEQYF,TGTGCCATCAGTGTTCCGGACAGGGGGTACGAGCAGTACTTC
TRBJ2-3,15,NA,TRBV20-1,NA,CSARDLERPRDTQYF,TGCAGTGCTAGAGACCTCGAACGCCCGAGGGATACGCAGTATTTT
TRBJ2-7,14,NA,TRBV7-2,NA,CASSSEGSLGEQYF,TGTGCCAGCAGCTCAGAAGGGAGCTTGGGCGAGCAGTACTTC
TRBJ2-7,12,NA,TRBV19,NA,CASSFKGNEQYF,TGTGCCAGTAGTTTCAAGGGAAACGAGCAGTACTTC
TRBJ2-7,14,NA,TRBV9,TRBD1,CASNPGQGANEQYF,TGTGCCAGCAACCCGGGACAGGGGGCAAATGAGCAGTACTTC
TRBJ2-1,16,NA,TRBV20-1,TRBD2,CSARDPVAGDSYEQFF,TGCAGTGCTAGAGACCCGGTGGCGGGAGACTCCTACGAGCAGTTCTTC
TRBJ2-7,14,NA,TRBV12-5,TRBD1,CASGSSLQGGGQYF,TGTGCTAGTGGTTCCTCACTTCAAGGGGGCGGGCAGTACTTC
TRBJ2-5,15,NA,TRBV10-3,NA,CATSESKAGGETQYF,TGTGCCACCAGTGAGTCGAAGGCAGGAGGAGAGACCCAGTACTTC
TRBJ2-6,15,NA,TRBV9,NA,CASSADGIGANVLTF,TGTGCCAGCAGCGCAGACGGGATTGGGGCCAACGTCCTGACTTTC
TRBJ2-5,14,NA,TRBV10-3,NA,CAISEREAYNEQYF,TGTGCCATCAGTGAGCGCGAGGCCTACAATGAGCAGTACTTC
TRBJ2-7,16,few,TRBV3-1,TRBD2,CASRGGSGTSSYEQYF,TGTGCCAGCAGGGGAGGATCCGGGACTAGCTCCTACGAGCAGTACTTC
TRBJ1-4,16,NA,TRBV20-1,NA,CSARDFETGGMEKLFF,TGCAGTGCTAGAGATTTCGAGACAGGCGGAATGGAAAAACTGTTTTTT
TRBJ1-2,15,few,TRBV29-1,TRBD1,CSVGGTGGENYGYTF,TGCAGCGTTGGAGGGACAGGGGGCGAAAACTATGGCTACACCTTC